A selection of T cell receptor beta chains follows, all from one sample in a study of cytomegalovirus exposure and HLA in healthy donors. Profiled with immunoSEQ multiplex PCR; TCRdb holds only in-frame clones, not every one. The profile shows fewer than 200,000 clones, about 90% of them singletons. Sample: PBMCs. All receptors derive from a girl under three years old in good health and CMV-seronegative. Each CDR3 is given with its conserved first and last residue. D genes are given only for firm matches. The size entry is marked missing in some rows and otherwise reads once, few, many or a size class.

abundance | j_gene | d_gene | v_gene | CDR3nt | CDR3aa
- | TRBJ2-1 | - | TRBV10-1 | TGCGCCAGCAGTGATTGCGGGATTGACAATGAGCAGTTCTTC | CASSDCGIDNEQFF
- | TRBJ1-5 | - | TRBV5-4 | TGTGCCAGCAGTCTCGGGGGGGGTGATCAGCCCCAGCATTTT | CASSLGGGDQPQHF
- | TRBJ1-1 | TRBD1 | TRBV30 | TGTGCCTGGAGTGTGATTCTTGGGGACAGTTCGAACACTGAAGCTTTCTTT | CAWSVILGDSSNTEAFF
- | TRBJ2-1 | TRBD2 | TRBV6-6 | TGTGCCAGTAGCGGGGGAAACAATGAGCAGTTCTTC | CASSGGNNEQFF
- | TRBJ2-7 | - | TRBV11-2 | TGTGCCAGCAGCTTACAGGTCTCCTACGAGCAGTACTTC | CASSLQVSYEQYF
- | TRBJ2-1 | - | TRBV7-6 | TGTGCCAGCGTGGCAACGGGGAGCTCCTACAATGAGCAGTTCTTC | CASVATGSSYNEQFF
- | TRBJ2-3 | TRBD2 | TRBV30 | TGTGCCTGGAGTGTCCTCCGGATAAGCGGGAGGGCCAAAAGCACAGATACGCAGTATTTT | CAWSVLRISGRAKSTDTQYF
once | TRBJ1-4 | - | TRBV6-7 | TGTGCCAGCAGGGTGGGCAAGGGGGAAAAACTGTTTTTT | CASRVGKGEKLFF
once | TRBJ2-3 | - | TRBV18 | TGTGCCAGCTCACCACCGACTAGTCCCACAGATACGCAGTATTTT | CASSPPTSPTDTQYF
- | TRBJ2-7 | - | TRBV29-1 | TGCAGCGCCCTGAATCCGACACGTTCCTACGAGCAGTACTTC | CSALNPTRSYEQYF
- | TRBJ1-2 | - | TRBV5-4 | TGTGCCAGCGGGTTGTGGAGGGAAGATGGCTACACCTTC | CASGLWREDGYTF
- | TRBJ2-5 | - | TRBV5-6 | TGTGCCAGCAGCCTAGCTACCCCGACAGGAACCCAAGAGACCCAGTACTTC | CASSLATPTGTQETQYF
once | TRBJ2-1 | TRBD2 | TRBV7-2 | TGTGCCAGCAGCCTTACTAGCGTCGGTGAGCAGTTCTTC | CASSLTSVGEQFF
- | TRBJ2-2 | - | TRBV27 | TGTGCCAGCAGTTTAAGAGGGGGGGAGCTGTTTTTT | CASSLRGGELFF
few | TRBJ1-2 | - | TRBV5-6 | TGTGCCAGCAGCTTGGGTCCGGAGGCGAGCTATGGCTACACCTTC | CASSLGPEASYGYTF
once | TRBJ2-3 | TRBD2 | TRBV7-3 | TGTGCCAGCAGCTTAAACGGACTAGCGGGGTCAGATACGCAGTATTTT | CASSLNGLAGSDTQYF
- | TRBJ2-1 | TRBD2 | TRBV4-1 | TGCGCCAGCAGCCAAACTCTTACCAAGGCTAGCGGGGGGATGAATGAGCAGTTCTTC | CASSQTLTKASGGMNEQFF
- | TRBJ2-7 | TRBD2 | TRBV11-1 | TGTGCCAGCAGCTTAGGTGTTGCGGGAGGCAACGAGCAGTACTTC | CASSLGVAGGNEQYF